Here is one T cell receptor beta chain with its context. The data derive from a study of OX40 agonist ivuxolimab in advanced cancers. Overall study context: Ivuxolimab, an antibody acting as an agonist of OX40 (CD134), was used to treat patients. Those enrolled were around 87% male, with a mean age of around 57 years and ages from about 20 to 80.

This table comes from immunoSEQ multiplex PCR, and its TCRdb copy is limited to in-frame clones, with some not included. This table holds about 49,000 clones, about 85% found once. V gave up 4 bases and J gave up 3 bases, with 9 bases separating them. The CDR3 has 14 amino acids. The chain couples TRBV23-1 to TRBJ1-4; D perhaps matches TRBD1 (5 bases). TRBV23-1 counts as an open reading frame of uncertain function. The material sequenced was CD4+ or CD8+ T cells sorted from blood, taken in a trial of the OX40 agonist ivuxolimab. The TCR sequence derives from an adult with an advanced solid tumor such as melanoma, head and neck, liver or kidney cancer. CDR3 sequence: CASSPGGSNEKLFF. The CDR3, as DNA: TGCGCCAGCAGTCCTGGGGGGTCTAATGAAAAACTGTTTTTT.